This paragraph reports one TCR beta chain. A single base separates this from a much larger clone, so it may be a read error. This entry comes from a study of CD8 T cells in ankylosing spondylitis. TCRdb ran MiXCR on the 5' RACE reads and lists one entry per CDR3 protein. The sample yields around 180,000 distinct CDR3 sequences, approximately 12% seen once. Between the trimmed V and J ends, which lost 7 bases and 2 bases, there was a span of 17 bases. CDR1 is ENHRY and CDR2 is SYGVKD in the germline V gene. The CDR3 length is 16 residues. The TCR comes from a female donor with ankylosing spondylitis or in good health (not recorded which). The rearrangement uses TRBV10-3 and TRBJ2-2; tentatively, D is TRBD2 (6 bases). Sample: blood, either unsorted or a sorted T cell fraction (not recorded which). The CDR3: CAITLRDGGNTGELFF. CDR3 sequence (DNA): TGTGCCATCACCTTACGGGACGGGGGTAACACCGGGGAGCTGTTTTTT.